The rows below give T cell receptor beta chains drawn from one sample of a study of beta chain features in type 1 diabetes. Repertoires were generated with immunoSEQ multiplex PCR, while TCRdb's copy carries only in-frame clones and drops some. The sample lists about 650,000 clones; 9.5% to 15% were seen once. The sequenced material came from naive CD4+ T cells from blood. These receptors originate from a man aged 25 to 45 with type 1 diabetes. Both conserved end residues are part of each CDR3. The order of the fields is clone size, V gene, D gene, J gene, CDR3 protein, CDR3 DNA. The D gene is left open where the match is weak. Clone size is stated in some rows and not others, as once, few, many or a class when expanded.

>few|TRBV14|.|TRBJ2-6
CASSQVAGANVLTF
TGTGCCAGCAGCCAGGTAGCTGGGGCCAACGTCCTGACTTTC
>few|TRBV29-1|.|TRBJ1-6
CSVGVLRRGDYNSPLHF
TGCAGCGTTGGGGTCCTTCGGAGAGGGGACTATAATTCACCCCTCCACTTT
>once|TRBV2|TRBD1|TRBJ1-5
CASRAGTGDGQPQHF
TGTGCCAGCAGGGCCGGGACAGGCGATGGGCAGCCCCAGCATTTT
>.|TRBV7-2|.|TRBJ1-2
CASSPTGSEANYGYTF
TGTGCCAGCAGCCCCACAGGGTCTGAAGCTAACTATGGCTACACCTTC
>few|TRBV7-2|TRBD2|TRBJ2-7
CASSPGLAGRDEQYF
TGTGCCAGCAGCCCTGGACTAGCGGGGAGGGACGAGCAGTACTTC
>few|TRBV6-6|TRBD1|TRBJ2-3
CASRSGGRTDTQYF
TGTGCCAGCAGGTCAGGGGGTCGGACAGATACGCAGTATTTT
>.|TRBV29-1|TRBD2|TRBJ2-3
CSVAPTRTSGGDTQYF
TGCAGCGTTGCCCCAACCCGGACTAGCGGGGGAGATACGCAGTATTTT
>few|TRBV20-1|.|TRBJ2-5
CSARDRQTQYF
TGCAGTGCTAGAGATAGGCAGACCCAGTACTTC
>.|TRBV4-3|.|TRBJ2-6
CASSQDLSGANVLTF
TGCGCCAGCAGCCAAGATCTCTCTGGGGCCAACGTCCTGACTTTC
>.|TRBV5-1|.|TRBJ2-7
CASSLGPPSRSSYEQYF
TGCGCCAGCAGCTTGGGGCCTCCCTCAAGGAGCTCCTACGAGCAGTACTTC
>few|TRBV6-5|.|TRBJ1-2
CASSRRQDYGYTF
TGTGCCAGCAGCCGAAGACAGGACTATGGCTACACCTTC
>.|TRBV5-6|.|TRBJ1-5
CASSLYAPQGNSNQPQHF
TGTGCCAGCAGCTTGTACGCCCCACAGGGTAATAGCAATCAGCCCCAGCATTTT
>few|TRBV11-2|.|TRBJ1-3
CASSLGYSGNTIYF
TGTGCCAGCAGCTTAGGGTACTCTGGAAACACCATATATTTT
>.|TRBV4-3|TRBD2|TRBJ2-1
CASSQEPAGGLYNEQFF
TGCGCCAGCAGCCAAGAGCCAGCGGGGGGGCTCTACAATGAGCAGTTCTTC
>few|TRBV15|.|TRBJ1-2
CATSRDPAYGYTF
TGTGCCACCAGCAGAGATCCCGCCTATGGCTACACCTTC
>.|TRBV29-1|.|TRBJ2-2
CSVLWKNTGELFF
TGCAGCGTACTATGGAAAAACACCGGGGAGCTGTTTTTT
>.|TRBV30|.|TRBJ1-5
CAWSGTENQPQHF
TGTGCCTGGAGTGGGACAGAGAATCAGCCCCAGCATTTT
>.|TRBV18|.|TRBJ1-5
CASSPAGVGNQPQHF
TGTGCCAGCTCACCAGCAGGGGTCGGCAATCAGCCCCAGCATTTT
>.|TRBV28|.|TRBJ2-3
CASSPPGVRDTQYF
TGTGCCAGCAGTCCGCCGGGGGTCAGAGATACGCAGTATTTT
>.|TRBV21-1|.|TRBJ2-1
CASSKWRTGVEEQFF
TGTGCCAGCAGCAAATGGCGGACAGGGGTGGAAGAGCAGTTCTTC
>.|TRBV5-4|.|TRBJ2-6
CASSPARLGAGANVLTF
TGTGCCAGCAGCCCCGCCAGGTTAGGGGCCGGGGCCAACGTCCTGACTTTC
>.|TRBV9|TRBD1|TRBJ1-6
CASSSTGQGYSPLHF
TGTGCCAGCAGCTCGACCGGACAGGGTTATTCACCCCTCCACTTT
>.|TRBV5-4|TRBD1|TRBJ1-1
CASSLGPPGGNTEAFF
TGTGCCAGCAGCTTGGGGCCCCCAGGGGGCAACACTGAAGCTTTCTTT
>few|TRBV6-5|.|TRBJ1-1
CASSRRELNTEAFF
TGTGCCAGCAGCCGACGGGAGCTGAACACTGAAGCTTTCTTT
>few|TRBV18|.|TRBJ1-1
CASSPRDGGETEAFF
TGTGCCAGCTCCCCCCGGGACGGAGGGGAGACTGAAGCTTTCTTT
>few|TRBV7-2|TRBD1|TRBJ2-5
CASSLQGAVETQYF
TGTGCCAGCAGTTTACAGGGGGCCGTAGAGACCCAGTACTTC
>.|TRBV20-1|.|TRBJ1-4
CSGGGREKLFF
TGCAGTGGGGGAGGCAGAGAAAAACTGTTTTTT
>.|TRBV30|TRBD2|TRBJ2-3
CAWSSLAGALGTDTQYF
TGTGCCTGGAGTTCGCTAGCGGGGGCCCTAGGCACAGATACGCAGTATTTT
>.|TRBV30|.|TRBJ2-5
CAWSDSVWPQYF
TGTGCCTGGAGTGATAGCGTTTGGCCCCAGTACTTC
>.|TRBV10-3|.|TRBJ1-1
CAISDKDRTEAFF
TGTGCCATCAGTGATAAGGACAGAACTGAAGCTTTCTTT
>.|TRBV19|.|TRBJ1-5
CASSIRTTPSQPQHF
TGTGCCAGTAGTATCCGGACCACCCCTAGTCAGCCCCAGCATTTT
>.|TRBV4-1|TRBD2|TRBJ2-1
CASSQSGGYNEQFF
TGCGCCAGCAGCCAGAGCGGGGGTTACAATGAGCAGTTCTTC
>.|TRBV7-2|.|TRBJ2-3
CASSLKPNTDTQYF
TGTGCCAGCAGCTTAAAGCCTAACACAGATACGCAGTATTTT
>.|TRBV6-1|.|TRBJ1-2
CASSVLDSTYGYTF
TGTGCCAGCAGTGTGTTGGACAGCACCTATGGCTACACCTTC
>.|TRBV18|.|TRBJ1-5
CASSLGSFSNQPQHF
TGTGCCAGCTCACTCGGGTCTTTTAGCAATCAGCCCCAGCATTTT
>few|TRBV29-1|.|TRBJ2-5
CSVDRGSQETQYF
TGCAGCGTTGACCGGGGATCTCAAGAGACCCAGTACTTC
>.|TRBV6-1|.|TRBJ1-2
CASRPSANYGYTF
TGTGCCAGCAGGCCCTCGGCTAACTATGGCTACACCTTC
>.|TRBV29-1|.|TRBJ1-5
CSALSGSNQPQHF
TGCAGCGCCCTTTCAGGGAGCAATCAGCCCCAGCATTTT
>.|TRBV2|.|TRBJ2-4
CASSEGPVRGKNIQYF
TGTGCCAGCAGTGAGGGACCTGTGAGGGGGAAAAACATTCAGTACTTC
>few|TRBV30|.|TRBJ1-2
CAWTTTQGVVGYTF
TGTGCCTGGACCACTACACAGGGAGTGGTTGGCTACACCTTC
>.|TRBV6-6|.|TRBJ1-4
CASRGRATNEKLFF
TGTGCCAGCAGGGGGAGAGCAACTAATGAAAAACTGTTTTTT
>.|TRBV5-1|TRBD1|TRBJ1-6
CASSLVPRGNNSPLHF
TGCGCCAGCAGCTTGGTACCCAGGGGGAATAATTCACCCCTCCACTTT
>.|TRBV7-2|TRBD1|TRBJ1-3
CASSPLGTGVTIYF
TGTGCCAGCAGCCCCTTGGGGACAGGGGTTACCATATATTTT
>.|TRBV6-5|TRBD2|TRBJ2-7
CASSYSPAGAYEQYF
TGTGCCAGCAGTTACTCGCCAGCGGGGGCCTACGAGCAGTACTTC
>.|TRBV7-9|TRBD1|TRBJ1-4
CASSRTGTNEKLFF
TGTGCCAGCAGCCGGACAGGAACTAATGAAAAACTGTTTTTT
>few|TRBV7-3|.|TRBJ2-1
CASSLSQGGYNEQFF
TGTGCCAGCAGCTTAAGTCAGGGGGGATACAATGAGCAGTTCTTC
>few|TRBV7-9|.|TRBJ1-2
CASSPSSREYGYTF
TGTGCCAGCAGCCCCTCCTCGAGAGAGTATGGCTACACCTTC
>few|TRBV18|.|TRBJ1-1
CASSPRMASDTEAFF
TGTGCCAGCTCACCACGGATGGCGTCAGACACTGAAGCTTTCTTT
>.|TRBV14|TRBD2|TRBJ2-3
CASRPSGGPPGTDTQYF
TGTGCCAGCAGACCAAGCGGGGGGCCCCCTGGGACAGATACGCAGTATTTT
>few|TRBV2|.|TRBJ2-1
CASSGDSYNEQFF
TGTGCCAGCAGTGGGGACTCCTACAATGAGCAGTTCTTC
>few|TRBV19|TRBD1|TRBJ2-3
CASSSRTGVTDTQYF
TGTGCCAGTAGTTCTCGGACAGGGGTCACAGATACGCAGTATTTT
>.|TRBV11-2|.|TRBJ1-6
CASSLGRGLHF
TGTGCCAGCAGCTTGGGCAGGGGCCTCCACTTT
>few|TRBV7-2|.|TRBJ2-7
CASSLFGTASSYEQYF
TGTGCCAGCAGCTTATTTGGGACTGCGAGCTCCTACGAGCAGTACTTC
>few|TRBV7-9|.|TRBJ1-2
CASSAYRKEDYGYTF
TGTGCCAGCAGCGCCTACAGGAAGGAGGACTATGGCTACACCTTC
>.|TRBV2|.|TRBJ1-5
CASSDMGISISWTQHF
TGTGCCAGCAGTGATATGGGTATCTCCATCTCGTGGACCCAGCATTTT
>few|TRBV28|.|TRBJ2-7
CASTQSYEQYF
TGTGCCAGCACCCAATCCTACGAGCAGTACTTC
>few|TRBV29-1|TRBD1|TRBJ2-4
CSVAGQGGNIQYF
TGCAGCGTCGCGGGACAGGGAGGAAACATTCAGTACTTC
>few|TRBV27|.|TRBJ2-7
CASSLKAVYEQYF
TGTGCCAGCAGTCTCAAAGCCGTCTACGAGCAGTACTTC
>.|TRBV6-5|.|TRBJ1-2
CASSYALWGSGYTF
TGTGCCAGCAGTTACGCCCTCTGGGGGTCTGGCTACACCTTC